This is a list of T cell receptor beta chains from one sample in a study of cytomegalovirus exposure and HLA in healthy donors. Measured with immunoSEQ multiplex PCR; TCRdb has only the in-frame clones, and not every one. Seen here are about 140,000 clones, 75% to 80% observed once, and the top ten hold around 1.5%. Sequencing was done on a sample of PBMCs. The receptors come from a female donor in good health and CMV-seronegative. CDR3s include the opening cysteine and the closing phenylalanine or tryptophan. D genes are given only for firm matches. Not all rows give a size; the values are once, few, many and, for expanded clones, a class.

v_gene: TRBV4-1
j_gene: TRBJ2-3
abundance: -
d_gene: TRBD2
CDR3nt: TGCGCCAGCAGCTACCCCTCGCGGGAGGGCCGAGGGGACACAGATACGCAGTATTTT
CDR3aa: CASSYPSREGRGDTDTQYF

v_gene: TRBV5-1
j_gene: TRBJ1-1
abundance: -
d_gene: TRBD1
CDR3nt: TGCGCCAGCAGCCCTGACAGGGTTAGCACTGAAGCTTTCTTT
CDR3aa: CASSPDRVSTEAFF

v_gene: TRBV6-6
j_gene: TRBJ1-1
abundance: -
d_gene: -
CDR3nt: TGTGCCAGCAGGGGACTTCCGAACACTGAAGCTTTCTTT
CDR3aa: CASRGLPNTEAFF

v_gene: TRBV19
j_gene: TRBJ2-7
abundance: many
d_gene: TRBD1
CDR3nt: TGTGCCAGTAACTCGCCTGGACAGGGAACCTACGAGCAGTACTTC
CDR3aa: CASNSPGQGTYEQYF

v_gene: TRBV23-1
j_gene: TRBJ2-2
abundance: -
d_gene: -
CDR3nt: TGCGCCAGCAGTCAATCGTCGGGGTCCGGGGAGCTGTTTTTT
CDR3aa: CASSQSSGSGELFF

v_gene: TRBV6-1
j_gene: TRBJ1-2
abundance: -
d_gene: TRBD1
CDR3nt: TGTGCCAGAGGGACAGACTATGGCTACACCTTC
CDR3aa: CARGTDYGYTF

v_gene: TRBV21-1
j_gene: TRBJ1-2
abundance: -
d_gene: -
CDR3nt: TGTGCCAGCAGCAACGGAGCAATCTACTCCTATGGCTACACCTTC
CDR3aa: CASSNGAIYSYGYTF

v_gene: TRBV4-1
j_gene: TRBJ1-2
abundance: -
d_gene: TRBD1
CDR3nt: TGCGCCAGCAGCCCGCACGAGACAGGGGATGGCTACACCTTC
CDR3aa: CASSPHETGDGYTF

v_gene: TRBV19
j_gene: TRBJ2-7
abundance: -
d_gene: TRBD1
CDR3nt: TGTGCCAGTAGGGGGGACAGCCACACCTACGAGCAGTACTTC
CDR3aa: CASRGDSHTYEQYF

v_gene: TRBV6-5
j_gene: TRBJ2-4
abundance: few
d_gene: -
CDR3nt: TGTGCCAGCAGTTACTCTGACTGGAGCAAAAACATTCAGTACTTC
CDR3aa: CASSYSDWSKNIQYF

v_gene: TRBV29-1
j_gene: TRBJ1-1
abundance: -
d_gene: -
CDR3nt: TGCAGCGCCCCTCGTCGGAGGGAGCGGGGAAACACTGAAGCTTTCTTT
CDR3aa: CSAPRRRERGNTEAFF

v_gene: TRBV7-3
j_gene: TRBJ2-1
abundance: few
d_gene: TRBD2
CDR3nt: TGTGCCAGCAGCGCCCAACTCGCGGGGGTGTACAATGAGCAGTTCTTC
CDR3aa: CASSAQLAGVYNEQFF

v_gene: TRBV19
j_gene: TRBJ2-1
abundance: -
d_gene: TRBD2
CDR3nt: TGTGCCAGTATGGGACTAGCGGGAGTCAGCAATGAGCAGTTCTTC
CDR3aa: CASMGLAGVSNEQFF

v_gene: TRBV7-6
j_gene: TRBJ2-5
abundance: -
d_gene: TRBD2
CDR3nt: TGTGCCAGCAGCTTGGGTAGCGGGGGCGGGGGGACCCAGTACTTC
CDR3aa: CASSLGSGGGGTQYF

v_gene: TRBV5-6
j_gene: TRBJ1-4
abundance: few
d_gene: -
CDR3nt: TGTGCCAGCAGCTGGCCGTACAGGGATCGCGAAAAACTGTTTTTT
CDR3aa: CASSWPYRDREKLFF

v_gene: TRBV28
j_gene: TRBJ1-5
abundance: few
d_gene: TRBD1
CDR3nt: TGTGCCAGCAGTTCCGTGCCTAAGACAGGGGAACAGCCCCAGCATTTT
CDR3aa: CASSSVPKTGEQPQHF

v_gene: TRBV6-1
j_gene: TRBJ1-1
abundance: -
d_gene: -
CDR3nt: TGTGCCAGCAGTGAAGATGTTGAGGGAGTGAACACTGAAGCTTTCTTT
CDR3aa: CASSEDVEGVNTEAFF

v_gene: TRBV29-1
j_gene: TRBJ1-1
abundance: -
d_gene: -
CDR3nt: TGCAGCGTTGTGCAGGTGACCAACACTGAAGCTTTCTTT
CDR3aa: CSVVQVTNTEAFF

v_gene: TRBV30
j_gene: TRBJ1-3
abundance: -
d_gene: TRBD1
CDR3nt: TGTGCCTGGAGGCCCGCCAGGGGGTGCGGAAACACCATATATTTT
CDR3aa: CAWRPARGCGNTIYF

v_gene: TRBV18
j_gene: TRBJ2-3
abundance: -
d_gene: TRBD1
CDR3nt: TGTGCCAGCTCACCAATGGGACAGGGCGACGATACGCAGTATTTT
CDR3aa: CASSPMGQGDDTQYF

v_gene: TRBV5-4
j_gene: TRBJ1-6
abundance: -
d_gene: -
CDR3nt: TGTGCCAGCACCAGGACGGGGGATTCACCCCTCCACTTT
CDR3aa: CASTRTGDSPLHF

v_gene: TRBV6-1
j_gene: TRBJ1-5
abundance: -
d_gene: -
CDR3nt: TGTGCCAGCAGTGACGCAGTTAACAGGTTCAATCAGCCCCAGCATTTT
CDR3aa: CASSDAVNRFNQPQHF

v_gene: TRBV6-5
j_gene: TRBJ1-1
abundance: -
d_gene: -
CDR3nt: TGTGCCAGCAGTGGGCCGGCGAACACTGAAGCTTTCTTT
CDR3aa: CASSGPANTEAFF

v_gene: TRBV6-5
j_gene: TRBJ1-6
abundance: -
d_gene: -
CDR3nt: TGTGCCAGCAGTTACCCACAGGGCCGAAATTCACCCCTCCACTTT
CDR3aa: CASSYPQGRNSPLHF

v_gene: TRBV10-3
j_gene: TRBJ1-5
abundance: few
d_gene: -
CDR3nt: TGTGCCATCAGGCCAGGGTCGGGGGATCAGCCCCAGCATTTT
CDR3aa: CAIRPGSGDQPQHF

v_gene: TRBV9
j_gene: TRBJ2-7
abundance: -
d_gene: -
CDR3nt: TGTGCCAGCAGCGTAGGTAACCTCCCGAGCGTAGGGGACGAGCAGTACTTC
CDR3aa: CASSVGNLPSVGDEQYF

v_gene: TRBV7-9
j_gene: TRBJ1-1
abundance: -
d_gene: -
CDR3nt: TGTGCCAGCAGCGGTGGGCTTGGTGAAGCTTTCTTT
CDR3aa: CASSGGLGEAFF

v_gene: TRBV25-1
j_gene: TRBJ1-5
abundance: few
d_gene: -
CDR3nt: TGTGCCAGCAGTTTCGGTTCCGGCAATCAGCCCCAGCATTTT
CDR3aa: CASSFGSGNQPQHF

v_gene: TRBV27
j_gene: TRBJ1-1
abundance: -
d_gene: TRBD1
CDR3nt: TGTGCCAGCAGTTTATTCGCAGGGGGCACTGAAGCTTTCTTT
CDR3aa: CASSLFAGGTEAFF

v_gene: TRBV13
j_gene: TRBJ2-7
abundance: -
d_gene: TRBD1
CDR3nt: TGTGCCAGCAGTCGGGACAGGTCATACGAGCAGTACTTC
CDR3aa: CASSRDRSYEQYF

v_gene: TRBV10-3
j_gene: TRBJ1-1
abundance: few
d_gene: -
CDR3nt: TGTGCCATCAGTGACCAGCCCGGGACAAAGAACACTGAAGCTTTCTTT
CDR3aa: CAISDQPGTKNTEAFF

v_gene: TRBV6-5
j_gene: TRBJ2-1
abundance: few
d_gene: -
CDR3nt: TGTGCCAGCAGGGCTCAGGGTAGCTCCTACAATGAGCAGTTCTTC
CDR3aa: CASRAQGSSYNEQFF

v_gene: TRBV28
j_gene: TRBJ2-7
abundance: -
d_gene: -
CDR3nt: TGTGCCAGCGCATTCGAAGGGGACTACGAGCAGTACTTC
CDR3aa: CASAFEGDYEQYF

v_gene: TRBV15
j_gene: TRBJ2-7
abundance: -
d_gene: TRBD2
CDR3nt: TGTGCCACCAGCAGAGAAACTGGACTAGCGGGAGCCTACGAGCAGTACTTC
CDR3aa: CATSRETGLAGAYEQYF

v_gene: TRBV15
j_gene: TRBJ1-5
abundance: once
d_gene: TRBD1
CDR3nt: TGTGCCACCAGCGGGGGACAGGTCGTATACCAGCCCCAGCATTTT
CDR3aa: CATSGGQVVYQPQHF